The 24 T cell receptor beta chains reported below all come from one sample, sequenced in a study of shared clonotypes between healthy human individuals. The repertoire was sequenced with immunoSEQ multiplex PCR; TCRdb's copy has only in-frame clones and lacks some. This sample has about 490,000 clones, with approximately 84% found just once. Sequenced: PBMCs. These receptors were taken from a woman in her 40s in good health. Some clones in this sample may be carry-over from other donors' samples.

This clone was seen more than once but under ten times. This rearrangement joins TRBV5-1 to TRBJ2-5, with a tentative D call TRBD2 (6 bases). Germline loops: CDR1 SGHRS, CDR2 YFSETQ. This CDR3 has 14 residues. Trimming removed 0 bases from V and 5 bases from J, with 11 bases in between. The CDR3, as DNA: TGCGCCAGCAGCTTGGCCACGGGGGTGGAGACCCAGTACTTC. This codes for CASSLATGVETQYF.

This clone has a handful of counts. The chain couples TRBV2 to TRBJ2-3; D is possibly TRBD1 or TRBD2 (7 bases each). Germline V gene data show CDR1 as SNHLY and CDR2 as FYNNEI. Trimming pared 6 bases from V and 0 bases from J, leaving 13 bases between. There are 15 residues in the CDR3. The CDR3 sequence: CASRAGQTSTDTQYF. CDR3 DNA sequence: TGTGCCAGCAGAGCGGGACAGACTAGCACAGATACGCAGTATTTT.

Concerning this clone: A far larger clone is one nucleotide away, so this likely arose from a read error. The J gene is TRBJ2-2, the V gene TRBV4-3; either TRBD1 or TRBD2 may fit D (5 bases each). Trimming shortened V by 4 bases and J by 12 bases, and 18 bases separated the two germline ends. The V gene's germline CDR1 is LGHNA and CDR2 YSLEER. The CDR3 contains 14 residues. The CDR3: CASSPNRDWGKLFF. CDR3 DNA: TGCGCCAGCAGCCCTAATCGCGACTGGGGGAAGCTGTTTTTT.

On this clone: With a far larger clone one base away, a read error is the likely cause. V is TRBV29-1 and J is TRBJ2-7; D uncertain. Trimming left V 2 bases short and J 7 bases short, with 12 bases between. CDR3 length: 12 amino acids. Germline CDR1 and CDR2: SQVTM and ANQGSEA. The CDR3 is CSVETPGMEQYF. The CDR3 region has the DNA TGCAGCGTTGAAACCCCGGGTATGGAGCAGTACTTC.

V and J are TRBV10-3 and TRBJ2-3, with 7 bases matching TRBD2. CDR3 length: 17 amino acids. V lost 0 bases to trimming and J lost 3 bases; unmatched junction nucleotides: 9. Germline V lookup: CDR1 ENHRY, CDR2 SYGVKD. The CDR3 coding sequence is TGTGCCATCAGTGAGTCGATCGGAACGGGAGGTACAGATACGCAGTATTTT. Protein sequence: CAISESIGTGGTDTQYF.

This clone was found many times. This sequence joins TRBV19 and TRBJ2-3; 9 bases line up with TRBD1. Trimming took 6 bases from V and 5 from J; bases not matched to a gene: 6. Germline CDR1 is LNHDA and CDR2 is SQIVND (reference sequence). The CDR3 covers 14 residues. CDR3 sequence reads: CASSQDRGKDTQYF. The CDR3 DNA sequence: TGTGCCAGTAGCCAAGACAGGGGGAAAGATACGCAGTATTTT.

The chain carries TRBV7-3 and TRBJ2-5, with 10 bases lining up with TRBD1. CDR1 SGHTA and CDR2 FQGTGA come from the germline V gene. CDR3 length equals 16 residues. With V trimmed by 5 bases and J by 1 base, 7 bases remained unmatched. The CDR3 reads CASSLGTGVGQETQYF. CDR3 nucleotides: TGTGCCAGCAGCCTGGGGACAGGGGTTGGCCAAGAGACCCAGTACTTC.

This clone has just one count. A far larger clone is one nucleotide away, so this likely arose from a read error. The chain recombines TRBV29-1 with TRBJ1-5; 9 nucleotides agree with TRBD1. Germline assignment: CDR1 SQVTM and CDR2 ANQGSEA. The CDR3 is 14 amino acids. Trimming cost V 4 bases and J 5 bases; bases outside gene matches: 6. CDR3 in amino acids: CSVGGQGDYQPQHF. The CDR3 DNA reads TGCAGCGTTGGGGGACAGGGTGATTATCAGCCCCAGCATTTT.

The J gene is TRBJ1-1, the V gene TRBV5-1; D unresolved. Trimming left V 0 bases short and J 6 bases short, with 12 bases between. Germline CDR1 SGHRS, CDR2 YFSETQ. The CDR3 is 14 amino acids. CDR3 sequence reads: CASSLGELFSEAFF. CDR3 DNA: TGCGCCAGCAGCTTGGGTGAGCTTTTCTCTGAAGCTTTCTTT.

The V and J genes are TRBV30 and TRBJ2-1; 8 bases align to TRBD1. Germline-derived CDR1 and CDR2 are GTSNPN and SVGIG (reference sequence). The CDR3 contains 13 residues. The J segment lost 9 bases and the V segment lost 4 bases, leaving 8 bases of the junction unmatched. Here the CDR3 reads CAWKFQGAVEQFF. CDR3 nucleotide sequence: TGTGCCTGGAAGTTCCAGGGGGCGGTTGAGCAGTTCTTC.

This clone has at least ten counts. The rearrangement links TRBV19 to TRBJ2-5, with 8 bases lining up with TRBD2. The germline V gene has CDR1 LNHDA and CDR2 SQIVND (reference sequence). The V gene end was trimmed by 5 bases and the J gene end by 3 bases; junction bases not matched to a gene: 5. This CDR3 comprises 14 residues. The CDR3 nucleotides are TGTGCCAGTAGTCCCCAACTAGCGGAAGAGACCCAGTACTTC. Protein sequence: CASSPQLAEETQYF.

In the case of this clone: A read error likely explains this, since a far larger clone differs by one base. This chain uses TRBV11-2 with TRBJ1-4, with D possibly matching TRBD1 (6 bases). Deletions cut 5 bases from V and 6 bases from J, with 16 bases between. The length of the CDR3 is 15 residues. CDR1 and CDR2 (germline): SGHAT, FQNNGV. In nucleotides, the CDR3 is TGTGCCAGCAGCGACACCAGGGGAGGGGATGAAAAACTGTTTTTT. Encoded protein: CASSDTRGGDEKLFF.

This clone was counted a few times. The chain has TRBV7-8 and TRBJ2-7, with D perhaps matching TRBD1 (6 bases). CDR3 length: 18 amino acids. Germline values: CDR1 SGHVS, CDR2 FQNEAQ. With 1 base removed from V and 3 bases from J, the gap between germline ends came to 22 bases. The CDR3 sequence: CASSLVGGRGSFYYEQYF. The CDR3 DNA is TGTGCCAGCAGCTTAGTTGGGGGTAGGGGGTCCTTTTACTACGAGCAGTACTTC. Combining the CDR3 with reference TRBV7-8 and TRBJ2-7 gives the whole variable domain GAGVSQSPRYKVAKRGQDVALRCDPISGHVSLFWYQQALGQGPEFLTYFQNEAQLDKSGLPSDRFFAERPEGSVSTLKIQRTQQEDSAVYLCASSLVGGRGSFYYEQYFGPGTRLTVT.

V is TRBV19 and J is TRBJ1-1; D is perhaps TRBD1 (5 bases). Trimming took off 3 bases at V and 7 bases at J, with 12 bases between the two ends. CDR3 length: 13 amino acids. Germline lookup yields CDR1 LNHDA and CDR2 SQIVND (reference sequence). CDR3 sequence reads: CASSILGTGEAFF. The CDR3 bases are TGTGCCAGTAGTATTTTGGGGACGGGTGAAGCTTTCTTT. Looking up the rest from reference TRBV19 and TRBJ1-1 gives the full variable domain: DGGITQSPKYLFRKEGQNVTLSCEQNLNHDAMYWYRQDPGQGLRLIYYSQIVNDFQKGDIAEGYSVSREKKESFPLTVTSAQKNPTAFYLCASSILGTGEAFFGQGTRLTVV.

The V gene is TRBV5-1, the J gene TRBJ2-3; 9 bases line up with TRBD2. V shed 0 bases and J 2 bases; nucleotides not matched to a gene: 4. The CDR3 runs 16 residues. The V gene's germline CDR1 is SGHRS and CDR2 YFSETQ. Here the CDR3 reads CASSLGLAEITDTQYF. The CDR3 region has the DNA TGCGCCAGCAGCTTGGGACTAGCGGAGATCACAGATACGCAGTATTTT.

Points on this clone: A far bigger clonotype differs at one base, so this is likely a read error. The J gene is TRBJ2-3, the V gene TRBV11-1; D perhaps matches TRBD1 (5 bases). The germline gives CDR1 SGHAT, CDR2 FQDESV (reference sequence). V lost 5 bases, J lost 1 base, and 16 bases lay in between. The CDR3 is made up of 16 amino acids. As DNA, the CDR3 is TGTGCCAGCAGCCAAAGGGCCAGGGCAGGCACAGATACGCAGTATTTT. Translation gives CASSQRARAGTDTQYF. The full variable domain, with the rest looked up from reference TRBV11-1 and TRBJ2-3, is EAEVAQSPRYKITEKSQAVAFWCDPISGHATLYWYRQILGQGPELLVQFQDESVVDDSQLPKDRFSAERLKGVDSTLKIQPAELGDSAMYLCASSQRARAGTDTQYFGPGTRLTVL.

This clone was observed a single time. This may arise from a read error, as a much more abundant clone is one base away. Other nucleotide sequences in the sample specify the same CDR3. The chain is built from TRBV10-3 and TRBJ2-3, with 7 bases identical to TRBD1. After removal of 3 bases from V and 6 bases from J, the junction contained 6 bases not matched to a gene. The germline V gene encodes CDR1 ENHRY and CDR2 SYGVKD. The CDR3 spans 14 residues. The CDR3, as DNA: TGTGCCATCAGTGAAAGGCAGGGGGAGGATACGCAGTATTTT. Protein sequence: CAISERQGEDTQYF.

Written as DNA, the CDR3 is TGTGCCAGCTCAATAGGACTAGCGACTAGCACAGATACGCAGTATTTT. This codes for CASSIGLATSTDTQYF. The chain links TRBV18 to TRBJ2-3; 9 bases agree with TRBD2. In germline, CDR1 is KGHSH, CDR2 LQKENI. This CDR3 has 16 amino acids. Trimming took 5 bases from V and 0 from J; bases not matched to a gene: 6. The variable domain in full, completed from reference TRBV18 and TRBJ2-3, reads NAGVMQNPRHLVRRRGQEARLRCSPMKGHSHVYWYRQLPEEGLKFMVYLQKENIIDESGMPKERFSAEFPKEGPSILRIQQVVRGDSAAYFCASSIGLATSTDTQYFGPGTRLTVL.

Of note for this clone: The junction and the germline gene differ at one end; a read error may be behind it. The V call is TRBV30, the J call TRBJ2-5; 7 bases fit TRBD1. The CDR3 spans 13 residues. Germline CDR1 is GTSNPN and CDR2 is SVGIG (reference sequence). Here the CDR3 DNA reads TGTGCCTGGACCCAGACAGGGAAAGAGACACAGTACTTC. Translated, it gives CAWTQTGKETQYF. Full variable domain (rest looked up from reference TRBV30 and TRBJ2-5): SQTIHQWPATLVQPVGSPLSLECTVEGTSNPNLYWYRQAAGRGLQLLFYSVGIGQISSEVPQNLSASRPQDRQFILSSKKLLLSDSGFYLCAWTQTGKETQYFGPGTRLLVL.

This clone was picked up a small number of times. The rearrangement links TRBV7-8 to TRBJ2-5, with 8 bases identical to TRBD1. CDR3 length: 13 residues. CDR1 and CDR2 from the germline V gene are SGHVS and FQNEAQ. With V trimmed by 5 bases and J by 11 bases, 10 bases remained unmatched. The chain's CDR3 is CASSLGQGQEQYF. Here the CDR3 DNA reads TGTGCCAGCAGCCTAGGACAGGGCCAAGAGCAGTACTTC.

The V call is TRBV28, the J call TRBJ2-3, with 9 bases fitting TRBD2. The CDR3 length is 18 residues. V dropped 6 bases and J dropped 0; count of bases not matched to a gene: 13. Per the germline V gene, CDR1 is MDHEN and CDR2 is SYDVKM. The CDR3 loop reads CASSPKLAGLTSTDTQYF. The CDR3 nucleotides read TGTGCCAGCAGCCCCAAACTAGCGGGCTTGACTAGCACAGATACGCAGTATTTT.

The rearrangement joins TRBV5-6 to TRBJ2-6, with unresolved D. The CDR3 extends over 17 amino acids. With 0 bases removed from V and 0 bases from J, the gap between germline ends came to 10 bases. Germline CDR1 reads SGHDT; CDR2 reads YYEEEE. In nucleotides, the CDR3 is TGTGCCAGCAGCTTGGAACTGATGAGCTCTGGGGCCAACGTCCTGACTTTC. Translation gives CASSLELMSSGANVLTF.

Details on this clone: The likely explanation is a read error, given a far larger clone one base away. The chain combines TRBV18 with TRBJ2-7; 9 bases line up with TRBD1. CDR1 is KGHSH and CDR2 is LQKENI in the germline V gene. The CDR3 is 13 amino acids. The CDR3 spells CANSRDRESEQYF. The CDR3, as DNA: TGTGCCAACTCACGGGACAGGGAAAGCGAGCAGTACTTC.

The chain combines TRBV19 with TRBJ2-3; TRBD2 agrees at 9 bases. Trimming at V came to 5 bases and at J to 6 bases, leaving 9 bases not matched to a gene. The CDR3 loop spans 15 amino acids. The germline CDR1 and CDR2 sequences are LNHDA and SQIVND (reference sequence). The CDR3 DNA is TGTGCCAGTAGTGTATCCGGGACTAGCCTGGATACGCAGTATTTT. This encodes CASSVSGTSLDTQYF.